What follows describes a single TCR beta chain. These data are taken from a study of CD8 T cells in Susac syndrome. Sequencing of TCR beta drew on CD8+ and CD4+ T cells from blood. Healthy donors were controls matched for age and sex. Random hexamers were used to reverse transcribe the RNA input (roughly 0.5 to 1 ug). Multiplex PCR with immunoSEQ amplified the TCR beta CDR3 across 54 Vbeta and 13 Jbeta. MiXCR, run by TCRdb on the immunoSEQ multiplex PCR reads, gives a single entry per CDR3 protein. The sample has some 120,000 distinct CDR3 sequences; 90% to 95% are singletons. This TCR came from a human donor in good health. Sequenced sample: CD4+ T cells from PBMCs.

The CDR3 DNA is TGTGCCAGCAGCCAAGATAACGGACCCCACAATGAGCAGTTCTTC. Protein: CASSQDNGPHNEQFF. The chain uses TRBV3-1 and TRBJ2-1; no clear D gene. The CDR3 is made up of 15 amino acids. V was pared by 0 bases and J by 5 bases, with 11 bases between. Germline V lookup: CDR1 LGHDT, CDR2 YNNKEL (reference sequence).